This record concerns one TCR beta chain sequence. Its antigen is currently unknown. The record originates from a study of shared clonotypes between healthy human individuals. Study-wide results and caveats: It was the few donors that limited the genetic and exposure-history diversity represented.

Over several immunoSEQ plates, each subset's genomic DNA was distributed in even portions. Sequencing was performed with immunoSEQ multiplex PCR; in TCRdb, only in-frame clones are kept and a portion is missing. The sample holds approximately 470,000 clones, about 72% seen once. V lost 5 bases, J lost 1 base, and 6 bases stayed unmatched. CDR1 and CDR2 (germline): KGHSH, LQKENI. This CDR3 has 15 amino acids. The chain links TRBV18 to TRBJ1-2, with 8 nucleotides matching TRBD1. The clonotype was recovered from a woman in her forties in good health. Some clones in this sample may be carry-over from other donors' samples. The material sequenced was PBMCs. The CDR3 loop reads CASSTGGSSNYGYTF. In DNA form, the CDR3 reads TGTGCCAGCTCAACAGGGGGATCAAGTAACTATGGCTACACCTTC.